One and the same sample provided the 23 T cell receptor beta chains below, sequenced in a study of T-cell memory formation after mild COVID-19. Each CDR3 protein is one row after TCRdb ran MiXCR on the 5' RACE reads. The data hold around 390,000 distinct CDR3 sequences, with approximately 15% observed a single time. Material: PBMCs or a T cell subset sorted from them (not recorded which). The origin of the receptors is a man aged 18 to 30 who had mild COVID-19 (a few samples of this study predate the infection). Cell type and time point are not known.

Only a few counts were recorded for this clonotype. The CDR3 loop is CASIISPNTEAFF. The CDR3 region has the DNA TGCGCCAGCATTATTAGTCCGAACACTGAAGCTTTCTTT. The V and J genes are TRBV10-2 and TRBJ1-1; unclear D gene. The CDR3 is made up of 13 amino acids. Germline CDR1 is WSHSY and CDR2 is SAAADI. Trimming took 7 bases from V and 1 from J, leaving 10 bases between them.

The rearrangement joins TRBV6-2 or TRBV6-3 to TRBJ2-7, with D perhaps TRBD1 (6 bases). Germline-derived CDR1 and CDR2 are MNHEY and SVGEGT. The CDR3 loop spans 16 amino acids. The V end lost 0 bases, the J end lost 4 bases, and 16 bases lay between the germline ends. For the CDR3, the DNA is TGTGCCAGCAGTTACTCGATTGGACAGCCGACTTACGAGCAGTACGTC. It yields the protein CASSYSIGQPTYEQYV.

The gene calls are TRBV5-6 and TRBJ2-6; 7 positions agree with TRBD1. CDR1 and CDR2 (germline): SGHDT, YYEEEE. Trimming cost V 2 bases and J 0 bases; bases outside gene matches: 5. This CDR3 is built from 17 residues. The CDR3 sequence: CASSLGQVISGANVLTF. CDR3 nucleotides: TGTGCCAGCAGCTTAGGACAGGTGATCTCTGGGGCCAACGTCCTGACTTTC.

This clonotype was detected a few times. The chain is built from TRBV6-5 and TRBJ1-4; D unresolved. The CDR3 has 17 amino acids. The V gene lost 0 bases and the J gene lost 2 bases, with 13 bases spanning the gap. Germline CDR1 reads MNHEY; CDR2 reads SVGAGI. CDR3 region: CASSYSESRLTNEKLFF. The CDR3 DNA reads as TGTGCCAGCAGTTACTCGGAGTCGAGACTTACTAATGAAAAACTGTTTTTT.

The sample holds a few counts of this clonotype. Here the CDR3 reads CSAMGGGSYNEQFF. In DNA form, the CDR3 reads TGCAGTGCTATGGGCGGGGGGTCCTACAATGAGCAGTTCTTC. This chain joins TRBV20-1 and TRBJ2-1; 8 bases map to TRBD2. The V gene end was trimmed by 4 bases and the J gene end by 1 base; junction bases not matched to a gene: 3. This CDR3 region has 14 residues. CDR1 and CDR2 from the germline V gene are DFQATT and SNEGSKA (reference sequence).

This clonotype came up a few times. The rearrangement links TRBV20-1 to TRBJ1-1; D may be TRBD1 (5 bases). In germline, CDR1 is DFQATT, CDR2 SNEGSKA (reference sequence). The CDR3 consists of 15 residues. V lost 1 base, J lost 8 bases, and 20 bases lay in between. CDR3 DNA sequence: TGCAGTGCTAGAGCTGGTGGGACGGAGGGTCTAGAAGCTTTCTTT. It specifies CSARAGGTEGLEAFF.

The sample holds a few counts of this clonotype. The genes are TRBV5-6 and TRBJ2-2, with 8 positions matching TRBD1. The CDR3 spans 15 residues. V trimming: 3 bases; J trimming: 4 bases; junction bases outside the gene matches: 5. The germline V gene encodes CDR1 SGHDT and CDR2 YYEEEE. The CDR3 DNA reads as TGTGCCAGCAGCTACCAGGGGGCCGGCACCGGGGAGCTGTTTTTT. Protein sequence: CASSYQGAGTGELFF.

This clonotype was detected a few times. The J gene is TRBJ2-3, the V gene TRBV2, with TRBD2 identical over 9 bases. This CDR3 has 14 residues. Germline CDR1 reads SNHLY; CDR2 reads FYNNEI. J lost 5 bases, V lost 4 bases, and 4 bases had no gene match. CDR3 coding DNA: TGTGCCAGCAGTGCGGGACTAGCCTTAGATACGCAGTATTTT. Translated: CASSAGLALDTQYF.

V usage is TRBV4-1 and J usage is TRBJ1-2, with 7 nucleotides matching TRBD1. This CDR3 comprises 15 residues. Unmatched junction bases numbered 9, after V lost 4 bases and J lost 4 bases. CDR1 and CDR2 from the germline V gene are MGHRA and YSYEKL. The CDR3 spells CASSPTVQGSYGYTF. As DNA, the CDR3 is TGCGCCAGCAGCCCAACCGTACAGGGGTCCTATGGCTACACCTTC.

The chain employs TRBV20-1 and TRBJ2-7, with a possible D match to TRBD1 (5 bases). Germline CDR1 DFQATT, CDR2 SNEGSKA (reference sequence). V lost 7 bases, J lost 0 bases, and 16 bases lay in between. This CDR3 comprises 14 residues. This CDR3 reads CSVPSRERSYEQYF. DNA for the CDR3: TGCAGTGTCCCAAGCAGGGAACGCTCCTACGAGCAGTACTTC.

In this sample, this clonotype turned up a few times. The chain carries TRBV21-1 and TRBJ1-5. TRBV21-1 is designated a pseudogene. The length of the CDR3 is 14 residues. CDR3 sequence reads: CASSKDTCNQPQHF. The CDR3 DNA reads TGTGCCAGCAGCAAGGATACCTGCAATCAGCCCCAGCATTTT.

This clonotype was counted between two and nine times. The chain links TRBV7-8 to TRBJ1-5; the D is unclear. The CDR3 covers 15 residues. CDR1 is SGHVS and CDR2 is FQNEAQ in the germline V gene. Trimming cost V 5 bases and J 5 bases, with 16 bases left between them. CDR3 bases: TGTGCCAGCAGCCTAAGGTACACCCTGGATCAGCCCCAGCATTTT. It encodes CASSLRYTLDQPQHF. The full variable domain, rest sourced from reference TRBV7-8 and TRBJ1-5, is GAGVSQSPRYKVAKRGQDVALRCDPISGHVSLFWYQQALGQGPEFLTYFQNEAQLDKSGLPSDRFFAERPEGSVSTLKIQRTQQEDSAVYLCASSLRYTLDQPQHFGDGTRLSIL.

This clonotype showed up just a few times. The genes are TRBV7-9 and TRBJ2-1; 7 nucleotides agree with TRBD1. Trimming cost V 5 bases and J 7 bases; bases outside gene matches: 11. The germline gives CDR1 SEHNR, CDR2 FQNEAQ (reference sequence). The CDR3 is made up of 15 amino acids. The CDR3 nucleotides read TGTGCCAGCAGCCTTAGAGAGACAGGGTCTAATGAGCAGTTCTTC. This encodes CASSLRETGSNEQFF.

This clonotype has just a few counts. The V call is TRBV7-9, the J call TRBJ2-5; TRBD1 matches 7 bases. Germline-derived CDR1 and CDR2 are SEHNR and FQNEAQ (reference sequence). The CDR3 totals 14 residues. Trimming removed 5 bases from V and 3 bases from J; junction bases left unmatched: 6. CDR3 amino acids: CASSAGTVKETQYF. CDR3 DNA sequence: TGTGCCAGCAGCGCAGGGACAGTCAAAGAGACCCAGTACTTC.

This CDR3 is CASSQVTGFDGYTF. CDR3 sequence (DNA): TGCGCCAGCAGCCAAGTTACAGGGTTCGATGGCTACACCTTC. This chain links TRBV4-3 with TRBJ1-2, with a possible D match to TRBD1 (6 bases). CDR3 size: 14 residues. CDR1 is LGHNA and CDR2 is YSLEER in the germline V gene. The ends were cut back, 1 base at V and 6 bases at J, with 12 bases in the middle.

This clonotype came up a few times. V gene TRBV24-1 combines with J gene TRBJ1-2; TRBD1 matches at 8 bases. Losses at the gene ends were 3 bases for V and 4 bases for J; bases not matched to a gene: 3. The germline gives CDR1 KGHDR, CDR2 SFDVKD. The CDR3 is 14 residues long. The DNA of the CDR3 is TGTGCCACCAGTGATCCCGGGACAGGCTATGGCTACACCTTC. This translates into CATSDPGTGYGYTF.

V is TRBV7-3 and J is TRBJ2-1; 9 nucleotides agree with TRBD2. The ends lost 5 bases at V and 9 bases at J; junction bases unmatched: 11. Germline V gives CDR1 SGHTA, CDR2 FQGTGA. The CDR3 has 15 amino acids. The CDR3 loop is CASSQKSGGLSEQFF. CDR3 bases: TGTGCCAGCAGCCAGAAAAGCGGGGGGCTGAGTGAGCAGTTCTTC. Looking up the rest from reference TRBV7-3 and TRBJ2-1 gives the full variable domain: GAGVSQTPSNKVTEKGKYVELRCDPISGHTALYWYRQSLGQGPEFLIYFQGTGAADDSGLPNDRFFAVRPEGSVSTLKIQRTERGDSAVYLCASSQKSGGLSEQFFGPGTRLTVL.

In its sample, this clonotype was seen many times. CDR3: CASSPGGKETQYF. Here the CDR3 DNA reads TGTGCCAGCAGCCCGGGGGGGAAAGAGACCCAGTACTTC. V is TRBV21-1 and J is TRBJ2-5; the table names TRBD2, a call not compared with the DNA. TRBV21-1 is marked as a pseudogene. This CDR3 is built from 13 residues.

The rearrangement joins TRBV4-2 to TRBJ1-2; 10 nucleotides match TRBD1. The germline gives CDR1 LGHNA, CDR2 YNFKEQ. V lost 0 bases, J lost 4 bases, and 2 bases stayed unmatched. The CDR3 loop spans 15 amino acids. CDR3 in DNA: TGTGCCAGCAGCCAAGAAGGGACAGGGGCCTATGGCTACACCTTC. Translating it yields CASSQEGTGAYGYTF.

This clonotype has ten or more counts. The V call is TRBV7-2, the J call TRBJ2-4; TRBD1 matches 9 bases. The CDR3 totals 16 residues. Trimming took 5 bases from V and 3 from J; bases not matched to a gene: 8. Germline V lookup: CDR1 SGHTA, CDR2 FQGNSA. CDR3 residues: CASSPQQGAGKNIQYF. The DNA of the CDR3 is TGTGCCAGCAGCCCCCAACAGGGGGCTGGCAAAAACATTCAGTACTTC.

V is TRBV28 and J is TRBJ1-1; D may be TRBD1 (6 bases). Germline values: CDR1 MDHEN, CDR2 SYDVKM. CDR3 length equals 14 residues. With 4 bases removed from V and 0 bases from J, the gap between germline ends came to 9 bases. The CDR3 DNA reads TGTGCCAGCAGTTCAGGGGCTGTGAACACTGAAGCTTTCTTT. As protein: CASSSGAVNTEAFF.

With regard to this clonotype: It may be a read error: a sequence one base away is much more abundant. The J gene is TRBJ2-7, the V gene TRBV7-2; D ambiguous. The CDR3 is made up of 13 amino acids. The V and J ends lost 5 bases and 6 bases respectively, with 14 bases between them. Per germline, CDR1 SGHTA and CDR2 FQGNSA. The CDR3 protein is CASSPELDGEQYF. The CDR3 DNA sequence: TGTGCCAGCAGCCCGGAGTTGGACGGCGAGCAGTACTTC. The full variable domain, rest sourced from reference TRBV7-2 and TRBJ2-7, is GAGVSQSPSNKVTEKGKDVELRCDPISGHTALYWYRQSLGQGLEFLIYFQGNSAPDKSGLPSDRFSAERTGGSVSTLTIQRTQQEDSAVYLCASSPELDGEQYFGPGTRLTVT.

V usage is TRBV12-5 and J usage is TRBJ2-1; possibly TRBD2 for D (6 bases). The germline gives CDR1 LGHNT, CDR2 FRNRAP. The CDR3 length is 18 residues. Trimming removed 6 bases at V and 0 bases at J, with 21 bases between. The CDR3 loop reads CASGPPRGKGFSYNEQFF. CDR3 sequence (DNA): TGTGCTAGTGGCCCGCCCCGGGGGAAGGGGTTCTCCTACAATGAGCAGTTCTTC.